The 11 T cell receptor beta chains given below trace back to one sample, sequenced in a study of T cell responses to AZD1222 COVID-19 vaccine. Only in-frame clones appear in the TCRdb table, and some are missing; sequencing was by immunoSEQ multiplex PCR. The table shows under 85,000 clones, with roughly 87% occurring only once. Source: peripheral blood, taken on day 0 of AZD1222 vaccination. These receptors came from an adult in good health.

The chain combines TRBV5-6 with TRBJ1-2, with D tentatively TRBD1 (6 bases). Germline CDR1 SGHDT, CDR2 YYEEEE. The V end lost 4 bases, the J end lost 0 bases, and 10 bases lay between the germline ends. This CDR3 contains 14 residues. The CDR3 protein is CASSTGLANYGYTF. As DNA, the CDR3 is TGTGCCAGCAGCACAGGGTTAGCTAACTATGGCTACACCTTC.

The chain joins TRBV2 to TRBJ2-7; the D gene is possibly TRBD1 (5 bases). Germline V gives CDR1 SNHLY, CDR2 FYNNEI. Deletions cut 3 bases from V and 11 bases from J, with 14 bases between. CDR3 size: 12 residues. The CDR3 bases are TGTGCCAGCAGTGAGACCCAGGGAAGGGAGTACTTC. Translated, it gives CASSETQGREYF.

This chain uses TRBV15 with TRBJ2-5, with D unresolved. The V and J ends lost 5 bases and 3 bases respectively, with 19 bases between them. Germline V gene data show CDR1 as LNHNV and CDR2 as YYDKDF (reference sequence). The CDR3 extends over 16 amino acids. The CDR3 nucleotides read TGTGCCACCAGCGATGTCTTCTTAGGGTCGGAAGAGACCCAGTACTTC. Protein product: CATSDVFLGSEETQYF.

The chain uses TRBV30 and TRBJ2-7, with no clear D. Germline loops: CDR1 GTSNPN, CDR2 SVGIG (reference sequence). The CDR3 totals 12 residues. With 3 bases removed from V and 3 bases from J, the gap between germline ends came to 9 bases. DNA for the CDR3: TGTGCCTGGAGCTCTCAGGACTACGAGCAGTACTTC. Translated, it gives CAWSSQDYEQYF.

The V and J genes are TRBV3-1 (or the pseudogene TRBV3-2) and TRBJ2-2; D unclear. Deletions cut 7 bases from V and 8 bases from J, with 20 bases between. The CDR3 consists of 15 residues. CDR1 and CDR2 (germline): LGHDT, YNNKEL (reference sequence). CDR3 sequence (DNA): TGTGCCAGCACACCGTCGGACCGTGAAAGGGGGGAGCTGTTTTTT. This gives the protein CASTPSDRERGELFF.

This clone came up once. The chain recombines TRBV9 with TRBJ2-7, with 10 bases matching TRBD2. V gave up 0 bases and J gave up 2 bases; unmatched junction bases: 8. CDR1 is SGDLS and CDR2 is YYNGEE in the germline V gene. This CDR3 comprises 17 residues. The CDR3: CASSVDPYSGGTYEQYF. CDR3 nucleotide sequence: TGTGCCAGCAGCGTAGACCCATATAGCGGGGGGACCTACGAGCAGTACTTC.

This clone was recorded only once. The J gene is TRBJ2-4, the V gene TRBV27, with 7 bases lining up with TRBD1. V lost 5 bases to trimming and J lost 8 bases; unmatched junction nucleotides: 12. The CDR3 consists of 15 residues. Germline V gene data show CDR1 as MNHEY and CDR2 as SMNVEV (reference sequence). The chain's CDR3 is CASSPGQPISDIQYF. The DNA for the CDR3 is TGTGCCAGCAGTCCGGGACAGCCTATTAGTGACATTCAGTACTTC.

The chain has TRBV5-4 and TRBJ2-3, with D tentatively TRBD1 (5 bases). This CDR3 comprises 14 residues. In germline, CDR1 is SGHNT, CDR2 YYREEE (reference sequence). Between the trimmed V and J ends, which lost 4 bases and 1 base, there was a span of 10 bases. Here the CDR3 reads CASSQQDRTDTQYF. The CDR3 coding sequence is TGTGCCAGCAGCCAACAGGACCGCACAGATACGCAGTATTTT.

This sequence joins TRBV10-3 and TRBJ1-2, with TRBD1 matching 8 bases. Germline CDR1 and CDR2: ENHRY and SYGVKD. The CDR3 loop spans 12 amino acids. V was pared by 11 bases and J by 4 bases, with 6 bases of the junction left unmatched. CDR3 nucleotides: TGTGCCTCACAGGGGGGGATCTATGGCTACACCTTC. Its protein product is CASQGGIYGYTF.

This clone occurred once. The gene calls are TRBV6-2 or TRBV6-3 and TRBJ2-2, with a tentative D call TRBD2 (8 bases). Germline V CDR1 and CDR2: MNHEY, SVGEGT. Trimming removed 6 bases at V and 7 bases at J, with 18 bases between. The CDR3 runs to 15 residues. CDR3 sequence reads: CASRPDRAGGGELFF. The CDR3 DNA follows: TGTGCCAGCAGACCTGACAGGGCGGGAGGCGGGGAGCTGTTTTTT.

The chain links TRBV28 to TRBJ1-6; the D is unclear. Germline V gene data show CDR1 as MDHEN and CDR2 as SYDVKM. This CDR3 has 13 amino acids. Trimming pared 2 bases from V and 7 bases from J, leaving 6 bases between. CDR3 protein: CASSLRWNSPLHF. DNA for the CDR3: TGTGCCAGCAGTTTAAGGTGGAATTCACCCCTCCACTTT.